This TCR beta chain comes out of a study of T-cell reconstitution after alpha-beta-depleted transplantation in children. CDR3 size: 14 residues. Germline V gene data show CDR1 as MNHNS and CDR2 as SASEGT. V was cut by 8 bases and J by 0 bases, with 14 bases left in between. This clonotype occurred many times. TCRbeta library preparation incorporated unique molecular identifiers. Using its own MiXCR run on the PCR reads, TCRdb lists one record per CDR3 protein. The data show 200,000 to 250,000 distinct CDR3 sequences, about 12% seen once. The sample consisted of PBMCs from the stem cell graft donor, taken from the stem cell graft. This TCR was sampled from a human donor who donated a stem cell graft to a child with acute lymphoblastic leukemia. This chain uses TRBV6-1 with TRBJ2-7; no firm D call. CDR3 loop: CASHGSRNSYEQYF. In nucleotides, the CDR3 is TGTGCCAGCCACGGTTCTAGAAACTCCTACGAGCAGTACTTC.